This TCR beta chain was recorded in a study of blood T cell repertoires in COVID-19. Study details: Some COVID-19 samples were acute and others convalescent; all came from the United States, Italy and Spain. Sample material is recorded as cDNA or gDNA derived from T cells, B-cell-depleted T cells, or PBMCs.

Researchers sorted participants into cohorts using their self-reported clinical history. Trimming shortened V by 5 bases and J by 3 bases, and 17 bases separated the two germline ends. In germline, CDR1 is SGHAT, CDR2 FQNNGV. The CDR3 is 15 amino acids. As originally analysed: Quantification of nucleated cells was approximated via reference gene primer amplification. Profiled with immunoSEQ multiplex PCR; TCRdb holds only in-frame clones, not every one. V and J calls and clone size are those listed in that table; D and trimming were worked out from the DNA. The table lists approximately 260,000 clones, around 84% of them singletons.

This chain links TRBV11-2 with TRBJ2-7; the D gene is possibly TRBD2 (7 bases). The source of this sequence is a woman in her forties or fifties who had been exposed to COVID-19. Sample: PBMCs or T cells enriched from blood (not recorded which). CDR3 nucleotide sequence: TGTGCCAGCAGCGGGGGGGCGGAGCGCATCTACGAGCAGTACTTC. Translation: CASSGGAERIYEQYF.